This note documents a single TCR beta chain sequence. Its antigen is not identified. Generated by immunoSEQ multiplex PCR, the TCRdb table keeps only in-frame clones and is missing some. This table holds about 660,000 clones, 74% found once. Trimming at V came to 6 bases and at J to 2 bases, leaving 5 bases not matched to a gene. There are 14 residues in the CDR3. Germline CDR1 is MNHNS and CDR2 is SASEGT. This specimen comes from a study of shared clonotypes between healthy human individuals. Study-level background: A donor's plate count was three for CD4 naive and three for CD4 memory; CD8 naive had two and CD8 memory one.

General observations from the study: Among donors, clonotype sharing was expected to be affected by sequencing depth.

The source material was memory CD4+ T cells sorted from blood. Specified subset: CD45RA-negative fraction. The V gene is TRBV6-1, the J gene TRBJ2-3, with 7 positions matching TRBD1. The TCR comes from a woman younger than 45 in good health. The CDR3 loop is CASRMTGNTDTQYF. The CDR3 bases are TGTGCCAGCAGGATGACAGGGAACACAGATACGCAGTATTTT.